The T cell receptor (beta chain) under discussion was sequenced for a study of T cells in Graves' hyperthyroidism and ophthalmopathy. For the study at large: Once the initial diagnosis was made, peripheral blood was obtained before any treatment. Whole-study findings and limits: A model using 13 V-J features told ophthalmopathy apart from stable hyperthyroidism.

The authors deemed Graves' hyperthyroidism stable absent ophthalmopathy progression within 18 months. Germline V gene sequence: CDR1 LGHNA, CDR2 YSLEER. V was trimmed by 1 base and J by 0 bases, leaving 12 bases between them. This CDR3 is built from 16 residues. Details on this clonotype: What it binds is unknown.

RNA transcripts yielded amplified TCR beta CDR3 regions. First-round RT-PCR of the TCR CDR3 relied on the HTBI primer set. Via MiXCR, TCRdb re-called the multiplex PCR reads, giving one row per CDR3 protein. The data show approximately 870,000 distinct CDR3 sequences, around 39% seen once. The gene calls are TRBV4-3 and TRBJ1-1, with D unresolved. The material sequenced was blood. This TCR was sampled from a man younger than 35 with Graves' hyperthyroidism. CDR3 sequence reads: CASSQGRHNMNTEAFF. In nucleotides, the CDR3 is TGCGCCAGCAGCCAAGGAAGGCATAACATGAACACTGAAGCTTTCTTT.